This record looks at one T cell receptor (beta chain) sequence and its context. The sample originates from a study of blood T cell repertoires in COVID-19. For the study at large: Samples representing acute and convalescent COVID-19 were sourced from the United States, Italy and Spain.

The CDR3 runs to 15 residues. CDR1 LNHDA and CDR2 SQIVND come from the germline V gene (reference sequence). The J segment lost 4 bases and the V segment lost 3 bases, leaving 4 bases of the junction unmatched. Per the original data handling: Estimation of nucleated cell counts was performed using reference gene primer amplification. The data were produced by immunoSEQ multiplex PCR, yet TCRdb's version contains in-frame clones alone and is incomplete. V and J calls and clone size follow that table, whereas D and trimming were derived from the DNA. Here the sample spans 130,000 to 150,000 clones, around 80% being singletons.

This chain connects TRBV19 to TRBJ1-4, with 8 positions matching TRBD1. The specimen sequenced was peripheral blood. The sequence was collected from a human donor with acute or convalescent COVID-19. The donor label of this sample is uncertain. The CDR3 protein is CASSMWTGSNEKLFF. The CDR3 DNA follows: TGTGCCAGTAGTATGTGGACAGGGAGTAATGAAAAACTGTTTTTT.